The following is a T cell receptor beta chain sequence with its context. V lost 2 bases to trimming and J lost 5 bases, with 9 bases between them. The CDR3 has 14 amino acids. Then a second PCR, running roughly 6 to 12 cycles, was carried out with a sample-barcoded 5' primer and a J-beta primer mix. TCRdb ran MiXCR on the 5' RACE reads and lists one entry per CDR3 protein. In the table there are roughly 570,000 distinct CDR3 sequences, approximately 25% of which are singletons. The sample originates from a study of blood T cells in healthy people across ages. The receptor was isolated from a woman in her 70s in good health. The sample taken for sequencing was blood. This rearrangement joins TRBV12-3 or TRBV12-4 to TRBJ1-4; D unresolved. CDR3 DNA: TGTGCCAGCAGTTTATATACGGTGAATGAAAAACTGTTTTTT. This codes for CASSLYTVNEKLFF.